The T cell receptor beta chain described here comes from a study of blood T cell repertoires in COVID-19. Trimming left V 0 bases short and J 2 bases short, with 8 bases between. Per germline, CDR1 SGHNT and CDR2 YYREEE (reference sequence). The CDR3 totals 14 residues. Profiled with immunoSEQ multiplex PCR; TCRdb holds only in-frame clones, not every one. The sample shows roughly 340,000 clones, 91% of them seen only once. The specimen was peripheral blood. The clonotype was recovered from a young woman who had recovered from COVID-19. The chain combines TRBV5-4 with TRBJ2-5, with D maybe TRBD2 (5 bases). In DNA, the CDR3 is TGTGCCAGCAGCTTGGATCCGGGGCAAGAGACCCAGTACTTC. The encoded protein is CASSLDPGQETQYF. The full variable domain, with the rest looked up from reference TRBV5-4 and TRBJ2-5, is ETGVTQSPTHLIKTRGQQVTLRCSSQSGHNTVSWYQQALGQGPQFIFQYYREEENGRGNFPPRFSGLQFPNYSSELNVNALELDDSALYLCASSLDPGQETQYFGPGTRLLVL.